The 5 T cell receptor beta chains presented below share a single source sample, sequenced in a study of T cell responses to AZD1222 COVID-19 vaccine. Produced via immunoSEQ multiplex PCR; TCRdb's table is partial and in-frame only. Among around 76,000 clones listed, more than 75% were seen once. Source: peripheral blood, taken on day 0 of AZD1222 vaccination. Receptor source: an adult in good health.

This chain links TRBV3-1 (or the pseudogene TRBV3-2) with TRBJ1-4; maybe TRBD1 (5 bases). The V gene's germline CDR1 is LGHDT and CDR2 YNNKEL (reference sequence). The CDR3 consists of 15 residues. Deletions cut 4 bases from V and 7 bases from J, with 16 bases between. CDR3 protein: CASSPRNRDGEKLFF. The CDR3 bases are TGTGCCAGCAGCCCCCGAAACCGGGACGGTGAAAAACTGTTTTTT.

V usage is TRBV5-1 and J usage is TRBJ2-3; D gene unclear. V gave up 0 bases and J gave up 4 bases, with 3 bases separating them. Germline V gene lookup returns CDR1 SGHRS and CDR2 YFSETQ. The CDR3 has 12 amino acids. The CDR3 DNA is TGCGCCAGCAGCTTGGTCGCAGATACGCAGTATTTT. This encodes CASSLVADTQYF.

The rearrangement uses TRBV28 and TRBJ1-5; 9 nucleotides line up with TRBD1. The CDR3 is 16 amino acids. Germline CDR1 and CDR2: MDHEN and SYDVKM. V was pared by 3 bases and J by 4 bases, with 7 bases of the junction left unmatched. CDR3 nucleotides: TGTGCCAGCAGTTTGGGCGGGACAGGGAAAAATCAGCCCCAGCATTTT. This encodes CASSLGGTGKNQPQHF.

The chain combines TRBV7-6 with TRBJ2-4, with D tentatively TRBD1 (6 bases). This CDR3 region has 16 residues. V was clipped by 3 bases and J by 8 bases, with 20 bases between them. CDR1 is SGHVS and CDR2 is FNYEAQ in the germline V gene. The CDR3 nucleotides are TGTGCCAGCAGCTTCTCAGAATTTGGGGGCAGGGACATTCAGTACTTC. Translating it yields CASSFSEFGGRDIQYF.

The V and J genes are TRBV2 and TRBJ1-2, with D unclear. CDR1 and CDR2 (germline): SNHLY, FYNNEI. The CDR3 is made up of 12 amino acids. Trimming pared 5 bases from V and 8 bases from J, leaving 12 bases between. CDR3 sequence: CASSYGEDGYTF. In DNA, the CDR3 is TGTGCCAGCAGTTACGGGGAAGACGGCTACACCTTC.